A single sample is the source of the 15 T cell receptor beta chains below, sequenced in a study of T cells of healthy individuals. TCRdb recomputed calls from the 5' RACE reads with MiXCR, one row per CDR3 protein. The sample lists 100,000 or so distinct CDR3 sequences, 15% to 20% occurring once. The receptors originated from a human donor in good health.

The chain recombines TRBV5-6 with TRBJ2-7, with TRBD2 matching 8 bases. Looked up from germline, CDR1 is SGHDT and CDR2 is YYEEEE. J gave up 3 bases and V 3 bases, and 11 bases lay outside the gene matches. This CDR3 spans 16 amino acids. CDR3 coding DNA: TGTGCCAGCAGCTCCCGGGGTTTAGCGGGACTCTACGAGCAGTACTTC. Its protein product is CASSSRGLAGLYEQYF.

There are many counts of this clonotype. The chain joins TRBV7-9 to TRBJ2-7; D not certain. Germline CDR1 and CDR2: SEHNR and FQNEAQ (reference sequence). The CDR3 totals 14 residues. Trimming stripped 5 bases from V and 3 bases from J, with 14 bases between. The CDR3 DNA is TGTGCCAGCAGCAACCTCAAGGGTAACTACGAGCAGTACTTC. Residues: CASSNLKGNYEQYF.

This clonotype was seen many times. The chain is built from TRBV9 and TRBJ2-5, with D unclear. V lost 4 bases, J lost 5 bases, and 12 bases lay in between. Germline V CDR1 and CDR2: SGDLS, YYNGEE. The length of the CDR3 is 13 residues. Written as DNA, the CDR3 is TGTGCCAGCAGCCCGTCTACCATGGAGACCCAGTACTTC. Its translation: CASSPSTMETQYF. The full variable domain, rest sourced from reference TRBV9 and TRBJ2-5, is DSGVTQTPKHLITATGQRVTLRCSPRSGDLSVYWYQQSLDQGLQFLIQYYNGEERAKGNILERFSAQQFPDLHSELNLSSLELGDSALYFCASSPSTMETQYFGPGTRLLVL.

There are a few counts of this clonotype. The chain has TRBV29-1 and TRBJ2-7; TRBD1 agrees at 8 bases. The CDR3 contains 13 residues. Per germline, CDR1 SQVTM and CDR2 ANQGSEA. With V trimmed by 6 bases and J by 2 bases, 6 bases remained unmatched. Written as DNA, the CDR3 is TGCAGCGTATCAACAGGGGGTACCTACGAGCAGTACTTC. Amino acid sequence: CSVSTGGTYEQYF.

This clonotype was observed many times. The rearrangement links TRBV4-2 to TRBJ1-4; D uncertain. This CDR3 has 15 amino acids. From germline, CDR1 is LGHNA and CDR2 YNFKEQ. Trimming took off 1 base at V and 3 bases at J, with 9 bases between the two ends. In nucleotides, the CDR3 is TGTGCCAGCAGCCAAGTCCGGGTAGCTAATGAAAAACTGTTTTTT. Its protein product is CASSQVRVANEKLFF.

The V and J genes are TRBV4-2 and TRBJ2-1, with 10 positions matching TRBD1. Unmatched junction bases numbered 6, after V lost 4 bases and J lost 0 bases. Germline lookup yields CDR1 LGHNA and CDR2 YNFKEQ. The CDR3 is 17 residues long. The CDR3 sequence is CASSLRTGGSSYNEQFF. In nucleotides, the CDR3 is TGTGCCAGCAGCCTTCGGACAGGGGGGAGCTCCTACAATGAGCAGTTCTTC.

This clonotype occurred a few times. The V and J genes are TRBV5-1 and TRBJ2-1; D uncertain. V was shortened by 0 bases and J by 0 bases, with 7 bases between the two germline ends. In germline, CDR1 is SGHRS, CDR2 YFSETQ. There are 15 residues in the CDR3. The CDR3 coding sequence is TGCGCCAGCAGCTTGGAGGCTAGCTCCTACAATGAGCAGTTCTTC. Amino acids: CASSLEASSYNEQFF.

This clonotype has ten or more counts. The J gene is TRBJ1-1, the V gene TRBV12-3 or TRBV12-4, with 10 bases matching TRBD1. V was pared by 6 bases and J by 10 bases, with 8 bases of the junction left unmatched. The CDR3 spans 13 residues. The CDR3 loop is CASSRDRGVGAFF. The CDR3 coding sequence is TGTGCCAGCAGCCGGGACAGGGGAGTTGGAGCTTTCTTT.

V gene TRBV20-1 combines with J gene TRBJ2-2; a weak D match, TRBD2 (7 bases). Germline V gene lookup returns CDR1 DFQATT and CDR2 SNEGSKA (reference sequence). This CDR3 is built from 17 residues. V lost 0 bases to trimming and J lost 0 bases, with 14 bases between them. The CDR3 reads CSAREFTGGPNTGELFF. The CDR3 nucleotides read TGCAGTGCTAGAGAGTTTACGGGGGGCCCGAACACCGGGGAGCTGTTTTTT.

The chain recombines TRBV5-4 with TRBJ1-5; D is unclear. Between the trimmed V and J ends, which lost 4 bases and 2 bases, there was a span of 7 bases. The CDR3 loop spans 13 amino acids. The germline CDR1 and CDR2 sequences are SGHNT and YYREEE (reference sequence). In nucleotides, the CDR3 is TGTGCCAGCAGCATCTCCGGCAATCAGCCCCAGCATTTT. Protein: CASSISGNQPQHF.

V gene TRBV5-1 combines with J gene TRBJ1-5; D perhaps matches TRBD1 (6 bases). V lost 0 bases, J lost 4 bases, and 11 bases lay in between. Germline-derived CDR1 and CDR2 are SGHRS and YFSETQ. This CDR3 has 15 residues. CDR3 sequence: CASSLVSGANQPQHF. CDR3 sequence (DNA): TGCGCCAGCAGCTTGGTCTCGGGGGCAAATCAGCCCCAGCATTTT.

This clonotype has more than one count but fewer than ten. V is TRBV27 and J is TRBJ2-6, with a tentative D call TRBD1 (6 bases). Germline V CDR1 and CDR2: MNHEY, SMNVEV (reference sequence). V lost 2 bases to trimming and J lost 6 bases, with 11 bases between them. The CDR3 is made up of 15 amino acids. The CDR3 sequence: CASSLAGAEANVLTF. CDR3 nucleotide sequence: TGTGCCAGCAGTTTAGCAGGGGCGGAGGCCAACGTCCTGACTTTC.

The rearrangement links TRBV10-3 to TRBJ2-1; D tentatively fits TRBD1 or TRBD2 (6 bases each). Germline CDR1 ENHRY, CDR2 SYGVKD. The length of the CDR3 is 15 residues. V dropped 2 bases and J dropped 9 bases, with 17 bases sitting between them. Here the CDR3 DNA reads TGTGCCATCAGTGAGGGGGGGCTAGCTAGTGCTGAGCAGTTCTTC. Protein sequence: CAISEGGLASAEQFF.

The genes are TRBV4-1 and TRBJ2-2; D uncertain. The CDR3 has 14 amino acids. Trimming removed 1 base from V and 3 bases from J, with 6 bases in between. The V gene's germline CDR1 is MGHRA and CDR2 YSYEKL. CDR3 protein: CASSQVFYTGELFF. CDR3 nucleotides: TGCGCCAGCAGCCAAGTTTTCTACACCGGGGAGCTGTTTTTT.

This clonotype has more than one count but fewer than ten. The genes are TRBV14 and TRBJ1-1; the D is unclear. Between the trimmed V and J ends, which lost 0 bases and 4 bases, there was a span of 9 bases. Germline-derived CDR1 and CDR2 are SGHDN and FVKESK. CDR3 length: 14 residues. The CDR3 reads CASSQDRGSTEAFF. The DNA for the CDR3 is TGTGCCAGCAGCCAAGATCGCGGGAGCACTGAAGCTTTCTTT. Full variable domain (outside the CDR3, taken from reference TRBV14 and TRBJ1-1): EAGVTQFPSHSVIEKGQTVTLRCDPISGHDNLYWYRRVMGKEIKFLLHFVKESKQDESGMPNNRFLAERTGGTYSTLKVQPAELEDSGVYFCASSQDRGSTEAFFGQGTRLTVV.